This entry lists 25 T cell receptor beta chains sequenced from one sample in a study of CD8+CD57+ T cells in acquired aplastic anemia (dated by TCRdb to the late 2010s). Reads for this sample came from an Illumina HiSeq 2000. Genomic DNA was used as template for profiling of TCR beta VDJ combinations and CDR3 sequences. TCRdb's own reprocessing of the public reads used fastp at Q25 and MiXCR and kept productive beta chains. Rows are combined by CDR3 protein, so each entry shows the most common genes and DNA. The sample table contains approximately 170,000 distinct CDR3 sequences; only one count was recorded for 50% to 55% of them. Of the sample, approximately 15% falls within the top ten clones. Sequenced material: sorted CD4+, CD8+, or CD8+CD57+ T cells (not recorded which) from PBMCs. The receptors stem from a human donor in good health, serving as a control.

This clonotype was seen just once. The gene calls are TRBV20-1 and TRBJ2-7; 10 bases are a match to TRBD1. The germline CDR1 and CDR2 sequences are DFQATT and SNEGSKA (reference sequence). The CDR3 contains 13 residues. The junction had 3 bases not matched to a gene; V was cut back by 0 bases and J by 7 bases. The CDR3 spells CSARDGGQGEQYV. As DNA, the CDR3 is TGCAGTGCTAGAGATGGGGGACAGGGGGAGCAGTACGTC.

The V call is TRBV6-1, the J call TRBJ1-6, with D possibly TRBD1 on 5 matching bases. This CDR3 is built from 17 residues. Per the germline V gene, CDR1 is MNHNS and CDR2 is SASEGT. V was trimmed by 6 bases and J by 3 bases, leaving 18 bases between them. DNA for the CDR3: TGTGCCAGCAGCTCAGGGCTGTCGTCAGGCTATAATTCACCCCTCCACTTT. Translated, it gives CASSSGLSSGYNSPLHF.

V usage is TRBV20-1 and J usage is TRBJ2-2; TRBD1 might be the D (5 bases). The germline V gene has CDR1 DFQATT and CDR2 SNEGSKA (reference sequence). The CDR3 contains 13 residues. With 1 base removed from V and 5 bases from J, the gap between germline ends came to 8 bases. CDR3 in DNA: TGCAGTGCTAGAGTAGCAGGGACCGGGGAGCTGTTTTTT. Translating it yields CSARVAGTGELFF.

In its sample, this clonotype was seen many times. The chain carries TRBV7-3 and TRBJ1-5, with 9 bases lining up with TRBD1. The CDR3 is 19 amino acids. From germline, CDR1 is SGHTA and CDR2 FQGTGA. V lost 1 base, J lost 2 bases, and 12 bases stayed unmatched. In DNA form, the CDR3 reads TGTGCCAGCAGCTTAAACAGGGGGCCGGTTCGGAGTGGCAATCAGCCCCAGCATTTT. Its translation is CASSLNRGPVRSGNQPQHF.

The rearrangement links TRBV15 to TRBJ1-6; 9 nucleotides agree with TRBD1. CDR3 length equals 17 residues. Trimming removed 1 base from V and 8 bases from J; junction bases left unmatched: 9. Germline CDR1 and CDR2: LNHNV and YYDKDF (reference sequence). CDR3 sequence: CATSRGGQGPADSPLHF. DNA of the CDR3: TGTGCCACCAGCAGAGGGGGACAGGGTCCTGCGGATTCACCCCTCCACTTT.

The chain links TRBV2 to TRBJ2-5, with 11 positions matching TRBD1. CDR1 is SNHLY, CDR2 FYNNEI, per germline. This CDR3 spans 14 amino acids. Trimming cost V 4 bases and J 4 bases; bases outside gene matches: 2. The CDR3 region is CASSAGQGVETQYF. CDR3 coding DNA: TGTGCCAGCAGTGCGGGACAGGGGGTAGAGACCCAGTACTTC.

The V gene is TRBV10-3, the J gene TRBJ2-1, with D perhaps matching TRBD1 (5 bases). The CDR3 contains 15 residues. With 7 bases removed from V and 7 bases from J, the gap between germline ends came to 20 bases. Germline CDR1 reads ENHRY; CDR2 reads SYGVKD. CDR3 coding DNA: TGTGCCATCAAAAAAGACCTTAGCCAGGGTAATGAGCAGTTCTTC. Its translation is CAIKKDLSQGNEQFF.

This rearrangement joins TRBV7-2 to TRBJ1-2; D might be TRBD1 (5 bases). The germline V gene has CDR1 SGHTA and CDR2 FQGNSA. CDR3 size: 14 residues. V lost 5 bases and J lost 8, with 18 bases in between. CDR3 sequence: CASSRRGRNWGYTF. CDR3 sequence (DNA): TGTGCCAGCAGCCGACGGGGCCGCAACTGGGGCTACACCTTC.

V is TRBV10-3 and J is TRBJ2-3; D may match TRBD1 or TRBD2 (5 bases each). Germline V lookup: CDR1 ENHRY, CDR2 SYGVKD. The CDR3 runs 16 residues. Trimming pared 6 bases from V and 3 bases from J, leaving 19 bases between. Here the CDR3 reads CAIRGETVVRTDTQYF. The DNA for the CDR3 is TGTGCCATCAGGGGGGAGACAGTGGTAAGGACAGATACGCAGTATTTT.

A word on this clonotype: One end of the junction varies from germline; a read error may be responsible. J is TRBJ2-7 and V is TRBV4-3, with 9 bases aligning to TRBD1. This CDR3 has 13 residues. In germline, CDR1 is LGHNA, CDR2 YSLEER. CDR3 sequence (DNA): TGCGCCAGCAGCCAAGATCGGGACAGGGCCGTGCACTTC. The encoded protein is CASSQDRDRAVHF.

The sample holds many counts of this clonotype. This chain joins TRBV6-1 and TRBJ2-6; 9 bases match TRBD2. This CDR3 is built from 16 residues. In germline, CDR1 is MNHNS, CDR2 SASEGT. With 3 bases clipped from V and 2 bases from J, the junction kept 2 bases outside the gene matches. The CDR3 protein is CASSERGGTGANVLTF. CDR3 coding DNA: TGTGCCAGCAGTGAGCGGGGGGGCACTGGGGCCAACGTCCTGACTTTC.

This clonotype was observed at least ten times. Here the CDR3 reads CASSLGTYNEQFF. In DNA form, the CDR3 reads TGCGCCAGCAGCTTGGGGACCTACAATGAGCAGTTCTTC. V gene TRBV5-1 combines with J gene TRBJ2-1; D gene uncertain. The V end was cut by 0 bases, the J end by 2 bases, with 3 bases between. The CDR3 extends over 13 amino acids. CDR1 is SGHRS and CDR2 is YFSETQ in the germline V gene.

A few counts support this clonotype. The CDR3 here is CASSLVPRTGTGTGELFF. The CDR3 DNA is TGCGCCAGCAGCTTGGTGCCCCGGACAGGGACGGGCACCGGGGAGCTGTTTTTT. This chain links TRBV5-1 with TRBJ2-2; TRBD1 aligns across 8 bases. V lost 0 bases, J lost 4 bases, and 11 bases stayed unmatched. Germline-derived CDR1 and CDR2 are SGHRS and YFSETQ. The CDR3 covers 18 residues.

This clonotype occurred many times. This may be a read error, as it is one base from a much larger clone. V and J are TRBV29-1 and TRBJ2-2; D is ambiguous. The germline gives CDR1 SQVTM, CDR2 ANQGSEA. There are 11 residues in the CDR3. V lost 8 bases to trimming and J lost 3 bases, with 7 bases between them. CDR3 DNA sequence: TGCAGCTTCGGACACACCGGGGAGCTGTTTTTT. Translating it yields CSFGHTGELFF.

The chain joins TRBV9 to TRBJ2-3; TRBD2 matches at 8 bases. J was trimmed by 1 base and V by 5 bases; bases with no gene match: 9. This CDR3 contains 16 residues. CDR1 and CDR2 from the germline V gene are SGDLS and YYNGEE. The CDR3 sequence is CASRVGPGLGTDTQYF. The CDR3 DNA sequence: TGTGCCAGCAGAGTCGGCCCGGGACTAGGCACAGATACGCAGTATTTT.

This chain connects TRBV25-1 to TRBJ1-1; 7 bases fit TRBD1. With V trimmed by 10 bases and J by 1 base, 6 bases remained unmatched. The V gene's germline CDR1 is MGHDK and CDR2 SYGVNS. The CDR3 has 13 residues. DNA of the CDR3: TGTGCCAACGACAGGGCCGCGAACACTGAAGCTTTCTTT. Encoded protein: CANDRAANTEAFF.

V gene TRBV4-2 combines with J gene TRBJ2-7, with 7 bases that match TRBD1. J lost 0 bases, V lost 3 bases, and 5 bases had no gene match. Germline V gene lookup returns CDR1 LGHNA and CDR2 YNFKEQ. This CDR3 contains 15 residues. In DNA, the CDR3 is TGTGCCAGCAGCCAGTTACAGGGGAGCTCCTACGAGCAGTACGTC. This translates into CASSQLQGSSYEQYV.

The DNA for the CDR3 is TGCAGTGCGGGGGGGGACCGCTTGAACACTGAAGCTTTCTTT. Its translation is CSAGGDRLNTEAFF. The V call is TRBV20-1, the J call TRBJ1-1; D is perhaps TRBD1 (5 bases). The V end lost 6 bases, the J end lost 0 bases, and 14 bases lay between the germline ends. The CDR3 loop spans 14 amino acids. The V gene's germline CDR1 is DFQATT and CDR2 SNEGSKA (reference sequence).

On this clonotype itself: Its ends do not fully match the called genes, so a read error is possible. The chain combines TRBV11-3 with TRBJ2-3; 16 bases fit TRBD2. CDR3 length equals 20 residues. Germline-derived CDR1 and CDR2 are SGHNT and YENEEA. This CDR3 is CASSLWGLAGGPSSTDTQYF. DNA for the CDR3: TGTGCCAGCAGTTTATGGGGACTAGCGGGGGGGCCCTCTAGCACAGATACGCAGTACTTT.

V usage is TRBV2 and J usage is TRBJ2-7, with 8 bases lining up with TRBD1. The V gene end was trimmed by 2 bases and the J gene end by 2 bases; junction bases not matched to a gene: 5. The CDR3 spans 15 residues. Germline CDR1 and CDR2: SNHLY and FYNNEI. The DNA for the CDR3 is TGTGCCAGCAGTGAATTTGGGACAGGAACCTACGAGCAGTACTTC. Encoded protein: CASSEFGTGTYEQYF.

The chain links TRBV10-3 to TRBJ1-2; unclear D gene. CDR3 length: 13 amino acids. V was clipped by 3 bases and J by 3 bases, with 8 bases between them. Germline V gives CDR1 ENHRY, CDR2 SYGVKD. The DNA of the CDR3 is TGTGCCATCAGTGAAAATAGGGACTATGGCTACACCTTC. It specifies CAISENRDYGYTF.

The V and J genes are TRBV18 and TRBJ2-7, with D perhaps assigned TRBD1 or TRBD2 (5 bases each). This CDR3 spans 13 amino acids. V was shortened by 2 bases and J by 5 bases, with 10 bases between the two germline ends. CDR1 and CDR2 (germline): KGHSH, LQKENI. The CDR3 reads CASSPGGGNEQYF. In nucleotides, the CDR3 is TGTGCCAGCTCACCAGGGGGTGGTAACGAGCAGTACTTC.

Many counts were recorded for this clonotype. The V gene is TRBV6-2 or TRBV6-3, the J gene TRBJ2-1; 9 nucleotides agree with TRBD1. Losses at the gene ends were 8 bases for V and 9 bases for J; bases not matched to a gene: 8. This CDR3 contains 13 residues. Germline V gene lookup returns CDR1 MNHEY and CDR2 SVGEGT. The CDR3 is CASGDRESREQFF. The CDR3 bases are TGTGCCAGCGGGGACAGGGAATCGCGTGAGCAGTTCTTC.

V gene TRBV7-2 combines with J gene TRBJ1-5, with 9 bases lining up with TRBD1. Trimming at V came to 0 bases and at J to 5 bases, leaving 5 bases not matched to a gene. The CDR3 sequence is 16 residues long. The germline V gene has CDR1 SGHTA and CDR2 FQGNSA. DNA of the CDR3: TGTGCCAGCAGCTTAGCGGACAGGGGTCGAGATCAGCCCCAGCATTTT. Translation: CASSLADRGRDQPQHF.

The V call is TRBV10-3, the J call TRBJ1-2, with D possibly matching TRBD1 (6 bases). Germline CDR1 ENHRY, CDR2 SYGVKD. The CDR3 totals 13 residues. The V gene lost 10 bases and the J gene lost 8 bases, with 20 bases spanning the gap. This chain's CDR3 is CATLNQGRKGYTF. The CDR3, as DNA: TGTGCCACCTTAAACCAGGGGAGGAAAGGCTACACCTTC.